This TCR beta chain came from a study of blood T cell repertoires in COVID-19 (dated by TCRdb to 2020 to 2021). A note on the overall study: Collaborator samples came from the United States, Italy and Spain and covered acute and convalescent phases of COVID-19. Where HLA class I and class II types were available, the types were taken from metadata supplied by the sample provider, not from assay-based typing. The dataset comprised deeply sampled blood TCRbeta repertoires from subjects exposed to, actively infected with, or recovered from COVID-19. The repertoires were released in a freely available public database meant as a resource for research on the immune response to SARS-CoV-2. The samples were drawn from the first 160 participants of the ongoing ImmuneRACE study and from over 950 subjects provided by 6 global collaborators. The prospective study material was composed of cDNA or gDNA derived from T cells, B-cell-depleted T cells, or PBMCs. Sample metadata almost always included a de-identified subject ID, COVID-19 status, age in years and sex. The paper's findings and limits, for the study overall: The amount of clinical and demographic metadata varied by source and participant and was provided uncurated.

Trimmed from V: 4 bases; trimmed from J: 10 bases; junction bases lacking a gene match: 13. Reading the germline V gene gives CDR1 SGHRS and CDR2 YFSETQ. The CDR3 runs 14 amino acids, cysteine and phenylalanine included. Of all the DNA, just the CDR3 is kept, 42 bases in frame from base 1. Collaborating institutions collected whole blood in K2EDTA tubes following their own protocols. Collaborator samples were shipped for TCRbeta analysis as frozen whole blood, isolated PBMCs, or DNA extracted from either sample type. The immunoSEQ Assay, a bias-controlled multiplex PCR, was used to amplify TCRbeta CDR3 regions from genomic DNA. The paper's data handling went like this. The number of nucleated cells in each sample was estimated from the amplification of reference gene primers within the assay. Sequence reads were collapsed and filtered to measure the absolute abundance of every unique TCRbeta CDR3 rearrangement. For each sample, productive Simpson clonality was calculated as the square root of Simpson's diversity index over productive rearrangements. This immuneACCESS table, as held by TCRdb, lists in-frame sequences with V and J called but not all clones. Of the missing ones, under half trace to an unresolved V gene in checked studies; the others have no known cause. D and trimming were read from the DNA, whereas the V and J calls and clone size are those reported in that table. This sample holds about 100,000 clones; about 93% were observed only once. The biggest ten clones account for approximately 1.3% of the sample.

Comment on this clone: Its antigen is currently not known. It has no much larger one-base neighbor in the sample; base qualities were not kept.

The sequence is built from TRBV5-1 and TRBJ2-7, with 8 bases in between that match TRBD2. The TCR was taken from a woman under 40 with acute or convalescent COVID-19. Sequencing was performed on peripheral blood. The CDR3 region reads CASSGPTSSGRQYF. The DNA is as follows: TGCGCCAGCAGCGGACCAACCTCCAGCGGGAGACAGTACTTC.